These T cell receptor beta chains were read from a single sample in a study of PD-1 blockade in classical Hodgkin lymphoma. The method was immunoSEQ multiplex PCR; TCRdb's version includes in-frame clones alone and lacks a portion of them. The sample holds fewer than 30,000 clones; around 72% are singletons and the top ten take roughly 3.5%. This material consisted of peripheral blood mononuclear cells (PBMCs), taken before the fourth cycle of nivolumab. These receptor sequences come from a human donor with classical Hodgkin lymphoma. CDR3s include the opening cysteine and the closing phenylalanine or tryptophan. D genes are given only for firm matches. Not every row has a clone size; where given, it reads once, few, many or a size class.

length,size,J,V,D,CDR3,DNA
13,NA,TRBJ1-5,TRBV2,NA,CASSVEGAQPQHF,TGTGCCAGCAGTGTAGAGGGTGCTCAGCCCCAGCATTTT
14,NA,TRBJ1-1,TRBV6-1,NA,CASRRAAMNTEAFF,TGTGCCAGCCGCCGAGCAGCTATGAACACTGAAGCTTTCTTT
17,NA,TRBJ2-1,TRBV5-1,TRBD2,CASSQTSGRANYNEQFF,TGCGCCAGCAGCCAGACTAGCGGGAGGGCCAATTACAATGAGCAGTTCTTC
14,NA,TRBJ2-7,TRBV27,NA,CASSLGREFYEQYF,TGTGCCAGCAGTTTAGGTCGGGAGTTCTACGAGCAGTACTTC
16,NA,TRBJ1-3,TRBV28,NA,CASRVQSYFSGNTIYF,TGTGCCAGCAGGGTCCAGAGCTACTTCTCTGGAAACACCATATATTTT
13,NA,TRBJ1-2,TRBV7-9,TRBD1,CASSRTGADGYTF,TGTGCCAGCAGTCGGACAGGGGCTGATGGCTACACCTTC
15,NA,TRBJ1-4,TRBV30,TRBD1,CAWKPGQGVFEKLFF,TGTGCCTGGAAACCGGGACAGGGGGTTTTCGAAAAACTGTTTTTT
11,NA,TRBJ1-2,TRBV6-1,NA,CASRYGTSSTF,TGTGCCAGCAGATACGGGACGTCGAGCACCTTC
13,NA,TRBJ1-1,TRBV28,NA,CASSLPQGGEAFF,TGTGCCAGCAGCCTCCCACAGGGAGGTGAAGCTTTCTTT
14,medium-sized,TRBJ2-7,TRBV5-4,TRBD2,CASSLGGGRYEQYF,TGTGCCAGCAGCTTGGGGGGGGGACGCTACGAGCAGTACTTC
16,NA,TRBJ2-1,TRBV4-3,TRBD1,CASSHVDRGGQNEQFF,TGCGCCAGCAGCCATGTGGACAGGGGGGGACAGAATGAGCAGTTCTTC
13,NA,TRBJ2-7,TRBV10-2,NA,CASSERQIYEQYF,TGCGCCAGCAGTGAGAGACAGATCTACGAGCAGTACTTC
15,few,TRBJ2-7,TRBV4-2,NA,CASSQDWAGNYEQYF,TGTGCCAGCAGCCAAGATTGGGCAGGGAACTACGAGCAGTACTTC
16,NA,TRBJ2-1,TRBV7-4,TRBD2,CASSWTSGAPYNEQFF,TGTGCCAGCAGCTGGACTAGTGGCGCCCCCTACAATGAGCAGTTCTTC
16,NA,TRBJ2-3,TRBV4-3,NA,CASSQGGSGSTDTQYF,TGCGCCAGCAGCCAAGGTGGCAGCGGCTCCACAGATACGCAGTATTTT
14,NA,TRBJ1-4,TRBV28,NA,CASLRAGANEKLFF,TGTGCCAGCTTGAGAGCAGGGGCTAATGAAAAACTGTTTTTT
16,NA,TRBJ2-7,TRBV7-2,TRBD2,CASSLGGGAGSYEQYF,TGTGCCAGCAGCCTGGGGGGGGGAGCCGGTAGCTACGAGCAGTACTTC
18,NA,TRBJ2-3,TRBV4-3,NA,CASSQDWGAGISTDTQYF,TGCGCCAGCAGCCAAGATTGGGGGGCGGGGATTAGCACAGATACGCAGTATTTT
14,once,TRBJ2-5,TRBV5-4,NA,CASRLGHTQETQYF,TGTGCCAGCCGGTTGGGACACACACAAGAGACCCAGTACTTC
15,NA,TRBJ1-1,TRBV5-1,NA,CASSSRQGPSTEAFF,TGCGCCAGCAGCTCGAGACAAGGTCCCTCCACTGAAGCTTTCTTT
19,NA,TRBJ2-6,TRBV15,TRBD2,CATSRGLAGAPGGANVLTF,TGTGCCACCAGCAGAGGACTAGCGGGGGCCCCGGGTGGGGCCAACGTCCTGACTTTC
14,NA,TRBJ2-2,TRBV7-6,NA,CASSHADRRGELFF,TGTGCCAGCAGCCATGCCGACAGGCGCGGGGAGCTGTTTTTC
14,NA,TRBJ1-2,TRBV4-3,NA,CASSPAPGDYGYTF,TGCGCCAGCAGCCCCGCCCCAGGGGACTATGGCTACACCTTC
13,NA,TRBJ2-2,TRBV5-1,NA,CASGRASIEELFF,TGCGCCAGCGGCCGGGCTAGCATCGAGGAGCTGTTTTTT
15,NA,TRBJ1-1,TRBV7-2,NA,CASSLTGGSGTEAFF,TGTGCCAGCAGCTTAACCGGGGGCAGCGGCACTGAAGCTTTCTTT
17,NA,TRBJ1-1,TRBV21-1,NA,CASSKATGLGENTEAFF,TGTGCCAGCAGCAAAGCGACAGGGCTTGGTGAGAACACTGAAGCTTTCTTT
21,NA,TRBJ2-5,TRBV7-7,TRBD2,CASSLSPTLPGGLAGEKTQYF,TGTGCCAGCAGCTTAAGTCCGACACTCCCCGGGGGACTAGCGGGGGAGAAGACCCAGTACTTC
16,few,TRBJ1-4,TRBV7-9,NA,CASSPSPGIREEKLFF,TGTGCCAGCAGCCCGAGTCCAGGGATCCGAGAAGAAAAACTGTTTTTT
13,NA,TRBJ1-2,TRBV7-2,NA,CASSGWTVYGYTF,TGTGCCAGCAGCGGTTGGACGGTTTATGGCTACACCTTC
14,NA,TRBJ2-3,TRBV6-5,TRBD2,CATTPAGGTDTQYF,TGTGCCACCACCCCTGCGGGGGGGACAGATACGCAGTATTTT
14,NA,TRBJ2-7,TRBV7-9,NA,CASSSMVGSYEQYF,TGTGCCAGCAGCTCGATGGTGGGCTCCTACGAGCAGTACTTC
16,NA,TRBJ2-2,TRBV7-2,NA,CASRTGQGANTGELFF,TGTGCCAGCAGGACGGGACAAGGCGCGAACACCGGGGAGCTGTTTTTT
13,NA,TRBJ2-7,TRBV5-1,NA,CASSPLLGYEQYF,TGCGCCAGCAGCCCCCTGCTAGGGTACGAGCAGTACTTC
15,once,TRBJ2-7,TRBV6-6,TRBD1,CASREPGQGAYEQYF,TGTGCCAGCAGGGAACCGGGACAGGGCGCTTACGAGCAGTACTTC
15,NA,TRBJ2-7,TRBV18,NA,CASSPGVSSAYEQYF,TGTGCCAGCTCACCAGGGGTTAGTAGCGCCTACGAGCAGTACTTC
13,few,TRBJ2-7,TRBV29-1,NA,CSVEEGRPYEQYF,TGCAGCGTTGAGGAGGGGCGCCCCTACGAGCAGTACTTC
12,NA,TRBJ1-2,TRBV30,NA,CAWSPLNYGYTF,TGTGCCTGGAGCCCGTTGAACTATGGCTACACCTTC
15,few,TRBJ2-1,TRBV7-3,TRBD2,CASSSSGGPYNEQFF,TGTGCCAGCAGCTCGAGCGGGGGGCCCTACAATGAGCAGTTCTTC
15,once,TRBJ2-3,TRBV6-5,TRBD2,CASSWTSGGATTQYF,TGTGCCAGCAGTTGGACTAGCGGGGGGGCAACTACGCAGTATTTT
13,few,TRBJ2-7,TRBV6-1,NA,CASSGGSEGEQYF,TGTGCCAGCAGCGGAGGTAGTGAAGGGGAGCAGTACTTC
14,NA,TRBJ2-5,TRBV5-1,NA,CASSLTGFQETQYF,TGCGCCAGCAGCTTGACGGGGTTCCAAGAGACCCAGTACTTC
15,medium-sized,TRBJ2-3,TRBV7-9,NA,CASSSGWLEADTQYF,TGTGCCAGCAGCTCCGGCTGGCTGGAGGCAGATACGCAGTATTTT
15,NA,TRBJ2-3,TRBV5-1,NA,CASSWARVSTDTQYF,TGCGCCAGCAGCTGGGCGCGAGTGAGCACAGATACGCAGTATTTT
16,NA,TRBJ1-6,TRBV28,NA,CASSAGFSSYNSPLHF,TGTGCCAGCAGTGCAGGATTCAGCTCCTATAATTCACCCCTCCACTTT
11,few,TRBJ2-7,TRBV2,NA,CASSGWDEQYF,TGTGCCAGCAGTGGGTGGGACGAGCAGTACTTC
12,NA,TRBJ1-3,TRBV19,NA,CASRAGRNTIYF,TGTGCCAGTCGAGCGGGTAGAAACACCATATATTTT